This T cell receptor (beta chain) was retrieved from a study of cytomegalovirus exposure and HLA in healthy donors. Study information: Around four fifths of 350 to 400 genotyped donors fell in the Caucasian-associated ancestry cluster. Whole-study findings and limits: As a later analysis showed, a missense DCLRE1C variant was linked to trimming of TCR beta V- and J-genes. Researchers counted about 150 TCR beta chains as cytomegalovirus-associated.

This PCR relied on a set of 60 Vbeta primers and 13 Jbeta primers. Some clones are missing from TCRdb's copy, which holds only in-frame ones; the method was immunoSEQ multiplex PCR. This repertoire shows around 200,000 clones, around four fifths found once; its top ten account for approximately 2.9%. V was pared by 7 bases and J by 3 bases, with 9 bases of the junction left unmatched. The CDR3 has 15 amino acids. Germline loops: CDR1 SGDLS, CDR2 YYNGEE. Donors sampled were nominally healthy, though unrecorded immune exposures were likely. With respect to this clone: The antigen remains undetermined.

The sequence was collected from a woman aged 50 to 60 in good health and CMV-seropositive. Sequences were obtained from PBMCs. This chain joins TRBV9 and TRBJ1-1; 10 nucleotides align to TRBD1. As DNA, the CDR3 is TGTGCCAGCGGCCCGGAGGACAGGGGGGACACTGAAGCTTTCTTT. Translated: CASGPEDRGDTEAFF.